One sample yielded the 28 T cell receptor beta chains listed below, sequenced in a study of blood T cell repertoires in COVID-19. Assay: immunoSEQ multiplex PCR; the TCRdb copy retains only in-frame clones and omits some. The profile shows around 220,000 clones, about 80% of them singletons. The sequencing sample was made of peripheral blood. These receptor sequences come from a woman of 80 years or more with active or convalescent COVID-19.

The V and J genes are TRBV5-1 and TRBJ2-5, with a possible D match to TRBD2 (5 bases). The CDR3 consists of 13 residues. Germline V gives CDR1 SGHRS, CDR2 YFSETQ. Between the trimmed V and J ends, which lost 4 bases and 5 bases, there was a span of 12 bases. The CDR3 DNA reads TGCGCCAGCAGCCCTGGAGGCGGGGAGACCCAGTACTTC. It specifies CASSPGGGETQYF. Using reference TRBV5-1 and TRBJ2-5 for the parts outside the CDR3, the full variable domain is KAGVTQTPRYLIKTRGQQVTLSCSPISGHRSVSWYQQTPGQGLQFLFEYFSETQRNKGNFPGRFSGRQFSNSRSEMNVSTLELGDSALYLCASSPGGGETQYFGPGTRLLVL.

The chain links TRBV29-1 to TRBJ2-3, with TRBD2 as a possible D gene (5 bases). This CDR3 region has 13 residues. Trimming removed 4 bases from V and 4 bases from J, with 12 bases in between. CDR1 and CDR2 from the germline V gene are SQVTM and ANQGSEA. The CDR3 nucleotides read TGCAGCGTTGCCCGGGGTAGCGCAGATACGCAGTATTTT. It is translated as CSVARGSADTQYF.

J is TRBJ1-2 and V is TRBV5-1, with TRBD1 matching over 9 bases. CDR1 and CDR2 (germline): SGHRS, YFSETQ. V lost 4 bases to trimming and J lost 4 bases; unmatched junction nucleotides: 14. The length of the CDR3 is 17 residues. CDR3 coding DNA: TGCGCCAGCAGCCCGACAGGGGGAGTGAGTCGTGTCTATGGCTACACCTTC. Its translation: CASSPTGGVSRVYGYTF. Combining the CDR3 with reference TRBV5-1 and TRBJ1-2 gives the whole variable domain KAGVTQTPRYLIKTRGQQVTLSCSPISGHRSVSWYQQTPGQGLQFLFEYFSETQRNKGNFPGRFSGRQFSNSRSEMNVSTLELGDSALYLCASSPTGGVSRVYGYTFGSGTRLTVV.

J is TRBJ2-7 and V is TRBV29-1; no clear D gene. Germline lookup yields CDR1 SQVTM and CDR2 ANQGSEA. The CDR3 runs to 13 residues. V was cut by 4 bases and J by 7 bases, with 17 bases left in between. CDR3 amino acids: CSVVLLAVGEQYF. CDR3 in DNA: TGCAGCGTTGTGTTGTTAGCCGTCGGAGAGCAGTACTTC.

This sequence joins TRBV6-5 and TRBJ1-6, with 7 positions matching TRBD1. CDR1 and CDR2 (germline): MNHEY, SVGAGI. The J segment lost 5 bases and the V segment lost 8 bases, leaving 9 bases of the junction unmatched. The CDR3 extends over 15 amino acids. The CDR3 loop is CASWVRTGDNSPLHF. The CDR3 DNA is TGTGCCAGCTGGGTCCGGACAGGAGATAATTCACCCCTCCACTTT.

This rearrangement joins TRBV27 to TRBJ1-1, with D tentatively TRBD1 (5 bases). V was cut by 0 bases and J by 0 bases, with 17 bases left in between. In germline, CDR1 is MNHEY, CDR2 SMNVEV (reference sequence). The CDR3 covers 18 residues. The CDR3 here is CASSLSVLRLGLNTEAFF. The CDR3 region has the DNA TGTGCCAGCAGTTTATCGGTTCTGAGATTGGGGCTGAACACTGAAGCTTTCTTT.

V usage is TRBV11-3 and J usage is TRBJ1-1; D is uncertain. The V end was cut by 0 bases, the J end by 1 base, with 9 bases between. Per the germline V gene, CDR1 is SGHNT and CDR2 is YENEEA. This CDR3 has 15 residues. In DNA form, the CDR3 reads TGTGCCAGCAGCTTAGATTCGGGAGAGAACACTGAAGCTTTCTTT. Protein product: CASSLDSGENTEAFF.

The genes are TRBV28 and TRBJ1-3; D gene ambiguous. Germline assignment: CDR1 MDHEN and CDR2 SYDVKM. V shed 4 bases and J shed 1 base, with 8 bases lying between them. The CDR3 extends over 14 amino acids. The CDR3 coding sequence is TGTGCCAGCAGTTCGCCGGGGTCTGGAAACACCATATATTTT. Amino acids: CASSSPGSGNTIYF.

J is TRBJ2-7 and V is TRBV5-4, with D unresolved. Germline V gene data show CDR1 as SGHNT and CDR2 as YYREEE (reference sequence). V lost 0 bases, J lost 5 bases, and 9 bases lay in between. This CDR3 contains 13 residues. CDR3: CASSLAFAHEQYF. In DNA, the CDR3 is TGTGCCAGCAGCTTGGCCTTCGCGCACGAGCAGTACTTC.

The chain joins TRBV28 to TRBJ2-1, with 7 bases aligning to TRBD2. Trimming took 2 bases from V and 6 from J; bases not matched to a gene: 4. CDR1 is MDHEN, CDR2 SYDVKM, per germline. This CDR3 spans 14 amino acids. Here the CDR3 DNA reads TGTGCCAGCAGTTTAGGCGGGAGTGGCAATGAGCAGTTCTTC. Translation gives CASSLGGSGNEQFF.

The chain couples TRBV19 to TRBJ1-5; unclear D gene. V lost 5 bases, J lost 3 bases, and 11 bases lay in between. The CDR3 runs to 14 residues. Looked up from germline, CDR1 is LNHDA and CDR2 is SQIVND (reference sequence). This chain's CDR3 is CASSAFSYNQPQHF. The CDR3, as DNA: TGTGCCAGTAGTGCTTTTAGTTACAATCAGCCCCAGCATTTT.

The rearrangement joins TRBV27 to TRBJ2-1; TRBD2 is a possible D gene (5 bases). The CDR3 has 17 residues. Per the germline V gene, CDR1 is MNHEY and CDR2 is SMNVEV (reference sequence). V was shortened by 3 bases and J by 1 base, with 16 bases between the two germline ends. The CDR3 bases are TGTGCCAGCAGTTTCCCCTCGGTGGGCGGGTCCTACAATGAGCAGTTCTTC. Amino acid sequence: CASSFPSVGGSYNEQFF.

This sequence joins TRBV27 and TRBJ1-1; the D is unclear. The CDR3 runs to 13 residues. Per germline, CDR1 MNHEY and CDR2 SMNVEV (reference sequence). V lost 4 bases to trimming and J lost 2 bases, with 8 bases between them. CDR3 residues: CASSYEINTEAFF. The CDR3 DNA is TGTGCCAGCAGTTACGAGATAAACACTGAAGCTTTCTTT.

This clone was seen only a few times. V gene TRBV29-1 combines with J gene TRBJ2-3; tentative D call: TRBD2 (5 bases). Per germline, CDR1 SQVTM and CDR2 ANQGSEA. V lost 7 bases and J lost 3, with 23 bases in between. The CDR3 is 16 residues long. CDR3 region: CSARRTLSEGTDTQYF. In DNA form, the CDR3 reads TGCAGCGCCCGCCGGACTCTTAGCGAGGGAACAGATACGCAGTATTTT.

The genes are TRBV4-1 and TRBJ1-2; no clear D. The CDR3 loop spans 13 amino acids. Germline V gives CDR1 MGHRA, CDR2 YSYEKL. The V end was cut by 0 bases, the J end by 8 bases, with 10 bases between. CDR3 bases: TGCGCCAGCAGCCAAGATGGCCAGCGAGGCTACACCTTC. Protein: CASSQDGQRGYTF.

Only one count was recorded for this clone. CDR3 sequence (DNA): TGTGCCATCAGTGGGGTGGAAATAGCGGGGTCCTACGAGCAGTACTTC. Translation gives CAISGVEIAGSYEQYF. The chain links TRBV10-3 to TRBJ2-7, with 8 bases aligning to TRBD2. Germline V lookup: CDR1 ENHRY, CDR2 SYGVKD. The length of the CDR3 is 16 residues. V shed 4 bases and J 1 base; nucleotides not matched to a gene: 9.

The CDR3 reads CASSLVGVGYTF. CDR3 DNA: TGTGCCAGCAGTTTGGTAGGAGTGGGCTACACCTTC. V usage is TRBV28 and J usage is TRBJ1-2, with D unclear. Between the trimmed V and J ends, which lost 3 bases and 8 bases, there was a span of 10 bases. Looked up from germline, CDR1 is MDHEN and CDR2 is SYDVKM. The length of the CDR3 is 12 residues.

This clone has only one observation. V is TRBV5-5 and J is TRBJ1-2, with 7 nucleotides matching TRBD1. CDR3 size: 16 residues. With V trimmed by 4 bases and J by 4 bases, 13 bases remained unmatched. Germline CDR1 reads SGHKS; CDR2 reads YYEKEE (reference sequence). As DNA, the CDR3 is TGTGCCAGCAGCCCTGACCCGGGACAGACCCTCTATGGCTACACCTTC. This encodes CASSPDPGQTLYGYTF. The full variable domain, rest sourced from reference TRBV5-5 and TRBJ1-2, is DAGVTQSPTHLIKTRGQQVTLRCSPISGHKSVSWYQQVLGQGPQFIFQYYEKEERGRGNFPDRFSARQFPNYSSELNVNALLLGDSALYLCASSPDPGQTLYGYTFGSGTRLTVV.

J is TRBJ2-7 and V is TRBV15, with D possibly TRBD1 on 6 matching bases. CDR1 LNHNV and CDR2 YYDKDF come from the germline V gene (reference sequence). This CDR3 spans 14 amino acids. V was trimmed by 5 bases and J by 6 bases, leaving 17 bases between them. CDR3: CATSPRVTGREQYF. The DNA of the CDR3 is TGTGCCACCAGCCCGCGGGTCACAGGGCGCGAGCAGTACTTC.

CDR3 nucleotides: TGTGCCAGCAACGGGGACTACACTGAAGCTTTCTTT. It yields the protein CASNGDYTEAFF. The J gene is TRBJ1-1, the V gene TRBV2, with TRBD1 as a possible D gene (5 bases). Germline values: CDR1 SNHLY, CDR2 FYNNEI. With 7 bases removed from V and 3 bases from J, the gap between germline ends came to 9 bases. CDR3 size: 12 residues.

The J gene is TRBJ1-4, the V gene TRBV27; D is undetermined. The CDR3 is 14 amino acids. Germline CDR1 and CDR2: MNHEY and SMNVEV (reference sequence). V shed 6 bases and J shed 4 bases, with 12 bases lying between them. This CDR3 reads CASSFGRVNEKLFF. CDR3 bases: TGTGCCAGCAGCTTTGGGAGAGTTAATGAAAAACTGTTTTTT.

The chain's CDR3 is CASRRVQGDTEAFF. CDR3 DNA: TGTGCCAGCAGACGGGTTCAGGGGGACACTGAAGCTTTCTTT. The chain combines TRBV2 with TRBJ1-1; TRBD1 matches 7 bases. The J segment lost 3 bases and the V segment lost 6 bases, leaving 7 bases of the junction unmatched. CDR3 length: 14 amino acids. Germline loops: CDR1 SNHLY, CDR2 FYNNEI. The full variable domain, rest sourced from reference TRBV2 and TRBJ1-1, is EPEVTQTPSHQVTQMGQEVILRCVPISNHLYFYWYRQILGQKVEFLVSFYNNEISEKSEIFDDQFSVERPDGSNFTLKIRSTKLEDSAMYFCASRRVQGDTEAFFGQGTRLTVV.

This clone showed up just once. The rearrangement joins TRBV6-5 to TRBJ1-4; possible D gene TRBD1, 6 bases. The V end lost 4 bases, the J end lost 5 bases, and 14 bases lay between the germline ends. The CDR3 has 15 amino acids. From germline, CDR1 is MNHEY and CDR2 SVGAGI. The CDR3 protein is CASSSSRTVNEKLFF. CDR3 DNA sequence: TGTGCCAGCAGTTCCTCCAGGACAGTGAATGAAAAACTGTTTTTT.

This chain's CDR3 is CASRKGSGYNEQFF. The CDR3 DNA sequence: TGTGCCAGCAGAAAAGGCAGCGGCTACAATGAGCAGTTCTTC. The V and J genes are TRBV28 and TRBJ2-1; possible D gene TRBD2, 5 bases. The CDR3 sequence is 14 residues long. V was shortened by 6 bases and J by 3 bases, with 12 bases between the two germline ends. Germline V gene sequence: CDR1 MDHEN, CDR2 SYDVKM. Full variable domain (outside the CDR3, taken from reference TRBV28 and TRBJ2-1): DVKVTQSSRYLVKRTGEKVFLECVQDMDHENMFWYRQDPGLGLRLIYFSYDVKMKEKGDIPEGYSVSREKKERFSLILESASTNQTSMYLCASRKGSGYNEQFFGPGTRLTVL.

In DNA form, the CDR3 reads TGCGCCAGCAGCTTGGCCGGGACAGGACCCTACGAGCAGTACTTC. Encoded protein: CASSLAGTGPYEQYF. The chain combines TRBV5-1 with TRBJ2-7, with TRBD1 matching over 8 bases. With V trimmed by 0 bases and J by 2 bases, 4 bases remained unmatched. Per germline, CDR1 SGHRS and CDR2 YFSETQ. This CDR3 has 15 residues.

CDR3 in amino acids: CASSPWGDQPQHF. The CDR3 bases are TGTGCCAGCTCACCATGGGGGGATCAGCCCCAGCATTTT. This chain connects TRBV18 to TRBJ1-5; D possibly corresponds to TRBD1 (5 bases). Germline V CDR1 and CDR2: KGHSH, LQKENI. The V gene lost 2 bases and the J gene lost 5 bases, with 7 bases spanning the gap. This CDR3 region has 13 residues.

J is TRBJ2-4 and V is TRBV7-2; TRBD1 matches 8 bases. The CDR3 is 14 residues long. Germline V gives CDR1 SGHTA, CDR2 FQGNSA. The V and J ends lost 1 base and 9 bases, in that order; junction bases with no gene match: 5. The CDR3 region is CASSLDRGYGIQYF. The CDR3 bases are TGTGCCAGCAGCTTAGACAGGGGGTACGGCATTCAGTACTTC. Full variable domain (remainder filled in from reference TRBV7-2 and TRBJ2-4): GAGVSQSPSNKVTEKGKDVELRCDPISGHTALYWYRQSLGQGLEFLIYFQGNSAPDKSGLPSDRFSAERTGGSVSTLTIQRTQQEDSAVYLCASSLDRGYGIQYFGAGTRLSVL.

CDR3 nucleotides: TGTGCCAGCAGGCCCGGACAGGGGAGGATTCAGCCCCAGCATTTT. Translation gives CASRPGQGRIQPQHF. The chain employs TRBV6-4 and TRBJ1-5; 9 bases line up with TRBD1. CDR3 size: 15 residues. The ends lost 6 bases at V and 6 bases at J; junction bases unmatched: 9. The germline V gene has CDR1 MRHNA and CDR2 SNTAGT.